Listed below are T cell receptor beta chains from one sample, sequenced in a study of cytomegalovirus exposure and HLA in healthy donors. TCRdb's copy holds only in-frame clones and misses some; the assay was immunoSEQ multiplex PCR. The sample lists about 140,000 clones, more than 55% seen once, with 6.5% in the top ten. Sequencing was carried out using PBMCs. Source of these receptors: a woman aged 60 to 75 in good health and CMV-seronegative. Each CDR3 is given with its conserved first and last residue. Each record gives: CDR3 protein, CDR3 DNA, clone size, V gene, D gene, J gene. The D gene is left open where the match is weak. The listing skips clone size in some rows; elsewhere it reads once, few, many or a size class.

CASSETGGDIQYF	TGTGCCAGCAGTGAAACAGGGGGCGACATTCAGTACTTC	-	TRBV6-5	TRBD1	TRBJ2-4
CASSPGTDSNQPQHF	TGTGCCAGCTCACCGGGGACAGATAGCAATCAGCCCCAGCATTTT	-	TRBV18	TRBD1	TRBJ1-5
CASSFGLASYEQYF	TGTGCCAGCAGCTTCGGACTAGCCTCCTACGAGCAGTACTTC	once	TRBV13	TRBD2	TRBJ2-7
CASSLGTGPPSGANVLTF	TGTGCCAGCAGCTTGGGGACAGGGCCCCCCTCTGGGGCCAACGTCCTGACTTTC	-	TRBV5-6	TRBD1	TRBJ2-6
CSSSLGHGRRTDTQYF	TGTTCCAGCAGCTTAGGGCACGGCAGGCGCACAGATACGCAGTATTTT	-	TRBV7-9	-	TRBJ2-3
CATTGLGNEKLFF	TGTGCCACCACAGGGTTGGGGAATGAAAAACTGTTTTTT	few	TRBV19	-	TRBJ1-4
CASSASSAGNSPLHF	TGTGCCAGCAGTGCTAGTTCCGCGGGGAATTCACCCCTCCACTTT	-	TRBV6-1	-	TRBJ1-6
CASSDRGVGNTIYF	TGTGCCAGCAGTGACCGGGGAGTGGGAAACACCATATATTTT	few	TRBV6-1	-	TRBJ1-3
CASSLTGTGGGYTF	TGTGCCAGCAGCCTGACCGGGACAGGTGGAGGCTACACCTTC	-	TRBV5-4	TRBD1	TRBJ1-2
CSDPFRGNEQYF	TGCAGCGACCCCTTCAGGGGGAACGAGCAGTACTTC	-	TRBV29-1	TRBD1	TRBJ2-7
CASSPISGSQETQYF	TGTGCCAGCAGCCCCATCTCGGGGTCGCAAGAGACCCAGTACTTC	-	TRBV7-2	-	TRBJ2-5
CASSALTGTTGELFF	TGTGCCAGCAGCGCTCTCACAGGGACCACCGGGGAGCTGTTTTTT	few	TRBV9	-	TRBJ2-2
CATSSPGGGTQYF	TGTGCCACCAGCAGCCCAGGAGGAGGTACGCAGTATTTT	-	TRBV15	-	TRBJ2-3
CASSPGTVNTGELFF	TGTGCCAGCAGCCCTGGGACAGTGAACACCGGGGAGCTGTTTTTT	few	TRBV7-6	TRBD1	TRBJ2-2
CASSALVGLAGGPWYF	TGTGCCAGCAGCGCCCTGGTGGGACTAGCGGGAGGGCCGTGGTACTTC	few	TRBV28	TRBD2	TRBJ2-7
CASSLGSGGLYGYTF	TGTGCCAGCAGTTTAGGGTCAGGGGGCCTCTATGGCTACACCTTC	-	TRBV27	TRBD1	TRBJ1-2
CASSYGTGAGYEQYF	TGTGCCAGCAGTTACGGGACAGGGGCTGGCTACGAGCAGTACTTC	few	TRBV6-6	TRBD1	TRBJ2-7
CASAPVLTGDQETQYF	TGTGCCAGCGCCCCGGTCCTTACCGGGGATCAAGAGACCCAGTACTTC	-	TRBV7-4	-	TRBJ2-5
CASSSAHRAYEQYF	TGTGCCAGCAGTTCAGCCCACAGAGCCTACGAGCAGTACTTC	-	TRBV28	-	TRBJ2-7
CATYSGGLSYNEQFF	TGTGCCACCTATAGCGGGGGGCTCTCCTACAATGAGCAGTTCTTC	-	TRBV19	TRBD2	TRBJ2-1
CASSVLTSGRTGELFF	TGTGCCAGCAGCGTCCTGACCAGCGGGAGGACCGGGGAGCTGTTTTTT	-	TRBV9	TRBD2	TRBJ2-2